This TCR beta chain was captured by sequencing in a study of blood T cells in healthy people across ages. Study-wide findings and caveats: PBMCs that were unsorted prevented a conclusive naive versus antigen-experienced comparison.

The V gene lost 2 bases and the J gene lost 6 bases, with 13 bases spanning the gap. The CDR3 contains 15 residues. CDR1 is SGHTA, CDR2 FQGNSA, per germline. This clonotype occurred a few times. Antigen specificity is unknown. Primed by a sample-barcoded 5' primer and a J-beta primer mix, a second PCR proceeded for about 6 to 11 cycles. Each TCR beta cDNA got a 12-nucleotide random molecular identifier. Per-sample output comprised a minimum of 2.5 million paired-end reads containing CDR3. MiXCR was run by TCRdb on the 5' RACE reads, yielding one entry per CDR3 protein. The data contain hundreds of thousands of distinct CDR3 sequences, around 21% of them singletons. Total RNA extracted from each sample amounted to at least 5 micrograms.

The V call is TRBV7-2, the J call TRBJ2-2; weak D call: TRBD1 (5 bases). The source is a man in his 70s in good health. Sequencing used blood. In DNA form, the CDR3 reads TGTGCCAGCAGCTTAATTGAGGCAGGGTCCGGGGAGCTGTTTTTT. Encoded protein: CASSLIEAGSGELFF.